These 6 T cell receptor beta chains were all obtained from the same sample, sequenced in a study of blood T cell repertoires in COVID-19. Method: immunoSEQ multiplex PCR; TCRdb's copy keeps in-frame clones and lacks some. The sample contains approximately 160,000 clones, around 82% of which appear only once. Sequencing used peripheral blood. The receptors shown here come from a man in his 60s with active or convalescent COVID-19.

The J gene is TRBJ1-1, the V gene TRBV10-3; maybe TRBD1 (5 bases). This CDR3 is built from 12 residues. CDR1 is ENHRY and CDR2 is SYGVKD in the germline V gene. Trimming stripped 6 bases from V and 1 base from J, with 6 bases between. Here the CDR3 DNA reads TGTGCCATCAGGGGGGGGAACACTGAAGCTTTCTTT. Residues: CAIRGGNTEAFF.

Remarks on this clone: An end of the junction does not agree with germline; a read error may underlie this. The DNA of the CDR3 is TGTGCCAGCACTGAAGACAGGGCCCAGTACTTC. This encodes CASTEDRAQYF. The chain joins TRBV2 to TRBJ2-5; TRBD1 agrees at 7 bases. The CDR3 totals 11 residues. Germline CDR1 SNHLY, CDR2 FYNNEI.

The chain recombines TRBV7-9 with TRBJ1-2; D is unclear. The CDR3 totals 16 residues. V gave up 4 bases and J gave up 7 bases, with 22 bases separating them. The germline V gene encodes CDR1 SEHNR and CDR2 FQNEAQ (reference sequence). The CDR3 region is CASSSEGVGRDGGYTF. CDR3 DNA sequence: TGTGCCAGCAGCTCTGAGGGTGTCGGAAGGGATGGTGGCTACACCTTC.

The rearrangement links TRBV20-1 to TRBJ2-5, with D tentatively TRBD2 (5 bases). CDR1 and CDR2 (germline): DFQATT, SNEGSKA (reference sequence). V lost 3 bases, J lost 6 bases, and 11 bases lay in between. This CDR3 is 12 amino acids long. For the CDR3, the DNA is TGCAGTGCTAGTCGGGATCGGCAGACCCAGTACTTC. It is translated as CSASRDRQTQYF.

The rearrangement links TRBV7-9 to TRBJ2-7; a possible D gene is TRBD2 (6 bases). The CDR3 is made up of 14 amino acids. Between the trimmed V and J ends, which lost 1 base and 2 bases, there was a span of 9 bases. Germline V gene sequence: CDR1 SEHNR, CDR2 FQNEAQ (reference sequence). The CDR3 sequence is CASSLGLAPYEQYF. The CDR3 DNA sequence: TGTGCCAGCAGCTTAGGGCTAGCGCCCTACGAGCAGTACTTC.

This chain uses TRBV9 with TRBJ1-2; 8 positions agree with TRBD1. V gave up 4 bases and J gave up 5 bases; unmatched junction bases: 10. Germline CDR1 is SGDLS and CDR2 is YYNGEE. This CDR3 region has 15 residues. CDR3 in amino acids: CASSLQAGGPYGYTF. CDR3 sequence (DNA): TGTGCCAGCAGCCTTCAAGCAGGGGGCCCTTATGGCTACACCTTC.